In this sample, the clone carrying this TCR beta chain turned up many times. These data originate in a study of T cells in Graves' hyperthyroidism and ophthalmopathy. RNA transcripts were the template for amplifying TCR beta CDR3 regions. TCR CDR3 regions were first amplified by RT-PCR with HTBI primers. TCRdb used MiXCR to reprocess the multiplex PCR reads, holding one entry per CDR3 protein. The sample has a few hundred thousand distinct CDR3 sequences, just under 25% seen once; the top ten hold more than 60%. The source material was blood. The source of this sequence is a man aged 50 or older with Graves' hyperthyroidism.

The CDR3 coding sequence is TGCGCCAGCAGCGACCCTAGCGGGAACGCCTACGAGCAGTACTTC. Its protein is CASSDPSGNAYEQYF. The chain is built from TRBV5-1 and TRBJ2-7; TRBD2 agrees at 9 bases. J gave up 2 bases and V 4 bases, and 7 bases lay outside the gene matches. The CDR3 sequence is 15 residues long. Looked up from germline, CDR1 is SGHRS and CDR2 is YFSETQ.